The 27 T cell receptor beta chains in this list originate from one sample, sequenced in a study of cytomegalovirus exposure and HLA in healthy donors. The PCR made use of 60 Vbeta and 13 Jbeta primers. The data were produced by immunoSEQ multiplex PCR, yet TCRdb's version contains in-frame clones alone and is incomplete. The data contain about 130,000 clones, just under 85% of them singletons. The specimen sequenced was PBMCs. The receptors come from a boy aged 2-9 years in good health and CMV-seronegative.

The J gene is TRBJ2-1, the V gene TRBV6-5; 7 nucleotides agree with TRBD1. Germline CDR1 is MNHEY and CDR2 is SVGAGI. The trim removed 5 bases at V and 6 bases at J, leaving 4 bases unmatched. This CDR3 spans 13 amino acids. The CDR3 region is CASSTGTVNEQFF. The CDR3 coding sequence is TGTGCCAGCAGTACCGGGACAGTCAATGAGCAGTTCTTC.

The gene calls are TRBV5-8 and TRBJ1-2; 9 bases line up with TRBD1. CDR1 is SGHTS, CDR2 YDEGEE, per germline. The CDR3 is 14 amino acids. The trim removed 3 bases at V and 4 bases at J, leaving 4 bases unmatched. The CDR3 spells CASSSGQGSYGYTF. In DNA form, the CDR3 reads TGTGCCAGCAGCTCGGGACAGGGCAGCTATGGCTACACCTTC.

The CDR3: CASTYPRVNTEAFF. The CDR3 DNA follows: TGTGCCAGCACCTACCCTCGCGTTAACACTGAAGCTTTCTTT. The chain combines TRBV7-8 with TRBJ1-1; no definite D call. The V gene's germline CDR1 is SGHVS and CDR2 FQNEAQ. V was cut by 7 bases and J by 2 bases, with 14 bases left in between. The CDR3 has 14 residues.

This sequence joins TRBV18 and TRBJ1-2; D is undetermined. The V and J ends lost 3 bases and 0 bases respectively, with 5 bases between them. The CDR3 sequence is 13 residues long. From germline, CDR1 is KGHSH and CDR2 LQKENI. The CDR3 region is CASSPQSNYGYTF. CDR3 in DNA: TGTGCCAGCTCACCTCAGTCTAACTATGGCTACACCTTC.

This chain links TRBV27 with TRBJ2-1, with D possibly matching TRBD1 (6 bases). Germline lookup yields CDR1 MNHEY and CDR2 SMNVEV (reference sequence). The CDR3 contains 18 residues. The V and J ends lost 4 bases and 12 bases respectively, with 31 bases between them. The CDR3 DNA follows: TGTGCCAGCAGTTCCCGGATTCCGTCACAGACAGGCCGCTATGGGCAGTTCTTC. Translating gives CASSSRIPSQTGRYGQFF.

As concerns this clone: A junction end diverges from the germline sequence, so it may reflect a read error. Other DNA sequences within the sample encode an identical CDR3. The chain couples TRBV18 to TRBJ2-7; TRBD2 aligns across 8 bases. Looked up from germline, CDR1 is KGHSH and CDR2 is LQKENI. There are 15 residues in the CDR3. CDR3: CASSPPGGLPYEQYF. Here the CDR3 DNA reads TGTGCCAGCTCGCCACCGGGGGGGCTACCCTACGAGCAGTACTTC.

This sequence joins TRBV5-4 and TRBJ1-1, with D tentatively TRBD1 (6 bases). V was trimmed by 4 bases and J by 0 bases, leaving 10 bases between them. Germline V CDR1 and CDR2: SGHNT, YYREEE (reference sequence). This CDR3 spans 14 amino acids. The CDR3 loop is CASSRQVMNTEAFF. CDR3 in DNA: TGTGCCAGCAGCCGACAGGTCATGAACACTGAAGCTTTCTTT.

The J gene is TRBJ2-3, the V gene TRBV4-3, with 8 bases that match TRBD2. CDR1 and CDR2 from the germline V gene are LGHNA and YSLEER. This CDR3 is 14 amino acids long. V lost 8 bases, J lost 7 bases, and 11 bases stayed unmatched. The CDR3 DNA sequence: TGCGCCAGCGCCTACGGGACTAGAGATCATACGCAGTATTTT. Its translation is CASAYGTRDHTQYF.

In its sample, this clone was seen once. The V call is TRBV19, the J call TRBJ1-3; D call uncertain. The ends were cut back, 7 bases at V and 3 bases at J, with 16 bases in the middle. Germline values: CDR1 LNHDA, CDR2 SQIVND (reference sequence). There are 15 residues in the CDR3. The CDR3 loop is CASIAPRSDGNTIYF. The CDR3 nucleotides read TGTGCCAGTATCGCCCCGAGGTCGGATGGAAACACCATATATTTT.

The chain has TRBV6-1 and TRBJ2-6; TRBD2 is a possible D gene (6 bases). Trimming took off 4 bases at V and 0 bases at J, with 16 bases between the two ends. This CDR3 comprises 18 residues. The germline V gene has CDR1 MNHNS and CDR2 SASEGT. CDR3 nucleotide sequence: TGTGCCAGCAGTGCGTTCATGGGACTGACCTCTGGGGCCAACGTCCTGACTTTC. It translates to CASSAFMGLTSGANVLTF.

The rearrangement joins TRBV30 to TRBJ1-6; D remains unclear. There are 17 residues in the CDR3. V was pared by 2 bases and J by 3 bases, with 17 bases between. Per germline, CDR1 GTSNPN and CDR2 SVGIG (reference sequence). CDR3 protein: CAWSPYPVANYNSPLHF. The CDR3 nucleotides read TGTGCCTGGAGTCCCTACCCCGTAGCTAACTATAATTCACCCCTCCACTTT.

The chain is built from TRBV6-6 and TRBJ2-7, with a possible D match to TRBD1 (5 bases). The V gene's germline CDR1 is MNHNY and CDR2 SVGAGI (reference sequence). The CDR3 spans 15 residues. V lost 8 bases to trimming and J lost 2 bases, with 19 bases between them. CDR3 sequence (DNA): TGTGCCAGCCCCACAGAGGACACGCGACCCTACGAGCAGTACTTC. Protein sequence: CASPTEDTRPYEQYF.

J is TRBJ2-7 and V is TRBV7-6; 11 nucleotides agree with TRBD1. In germline, CDR1 is SGHVS, CDR2 FNYEAQ. The V and J ends lost 6 bases and 5 bases, in that order; junction bases with no gene match: 6. This CDR3 comprises 14 residues. The CDR3 coding sequence is TGTGCCAGCAGTACAATGGGACAGGGGGACGAGCAGTACTTC. This encodes CASSTMGQGDEQYF.

V and J are TRBV29-1 and TRBJ1-2; a weak D match, TRBD1 (6 bases). The V end was cut by 6 bases, the J end by 8 bases, with 16 bases between. The CDR3 sequence is 12 residues long. The V gene's germline CDR1 is SQVTM and CDR2 ANQGSEA. The chain's CDR3 is CSVGTPTKGYTF. The CDR3 coding sequence is TGCAGCGTCGGGACACCCACAAAGGGCTACACCTTC.

This clone was observed a single time. V usage is TRBV19 and J usage is TRBJ1-5; D not certain. Trimming took off 3 bases at V and 5 bases at J, with 17 bases between the two ends. Germline-derived CDR1 and CDR2 are LNHDA and SQIVND (reference sequence). CDR3 length: 16 residues. The CDR3 sequence: CASSIWSRGEDQPQHF. CDR3 sequence (DNA): TGTGCCAGTAGTATCTGGTCGAGAGGTGAGGATCAGCCCCAGCATTTT.

The chain links TRBV7-9 to TRBJ2-2; 8 bases align to TRBD2. The germline CDR1 and CDR2 sequences are SEHNR and FQNEAQ (reference sequence). CDR3 length: 16 amino acids. Trimming cost V 4 bases and J 3 bases; bases outside gene matches: 7. The CDR3 DNA follows: TGTGCCAGCAGCTCTCGTACAGCGGGAGACACCGGGGAGCTGTTTTTT. Residues: CASSSRTAGDTGELFF.

The gene calls are TRBV6-1 and TRBJ2-2, with D perhaps TRBD2 (5 bases). CDR1 is MNHNS and CDR2 is SASEGT in the germline V gene. This CDR3 has 14 residues. The V end lost 4 bases, the J end lost 5 bases, and 11 bases lay between the germline ends. In DNA, the CDR3 is TGTGCCAGCAGTGTCACTAGTGGAACCGGGGAGCTGTTTTTT. Protein product: CASSVTSGTGELFF.

J is TRBJ2-6 and V is TRBV11-2; D gene ambiguous. The germline V and J ends were trimmed by 2 bases and 4 bases, with 12 bases remaining between them. The CDR3 contains 16 residues. CDR1 SGHAT and CDR2 FQNNGV come from the germline V gene. CDR3 nucleotide sequence: TGTGCCAGCAGCTTAAAGGAGCTTCGCGGGGCCAACGTCCTGACTTTC. Protein: CASSLKELRGANVLTF.

V and J are TRBV19 and TRBJ1-5, with D uncertain. Germline V gene lookup returns CDR1 LNHDA and CDR2 SQIVND (reference sequence). With 6 bases removed from V and 0 bases from J, the gap between germline ends came to 3 bases. The CDR3 length is 12 residues. The CDR3 sequence is CASRYSNQPQHF. The CDR3 coding sequence is TGTGCCAGTAGATATAGCAATCAGCCCCAGCATTTT.

The gene calls are TRBV29-1 and TRBJ2-5, with D tentatively TRBD2 (6 bases). V was shortened by 6 bases and J by 7 bases, with 21 bases between the two germline ends. Germline CDR1 and CDR2: SQVTM and ANQGSEA. This CDR3 has 14 amino acids. CDR3 in DNA: TGCAGCGTCTACCCCCCCTTGGGGGGATGGACCCAGTACTTC. It yields the protein CSVYPPLGGWTQYF.

The V call is TRBV6-1, the J call TRBJ1-3; D may be TRBD1 (5 bases). CDR1 and CDR2 (germline): MNHNS, SASEGT. The V and J ends lost 10 bases and 4 bases respectively, with 20 bases between them. There are 15 residues in the CDR3. The CDR3 DNA reads as TGTGCCACCCGCGGGGGTGGGGTCGGAGGAAACACCATATATTTT. It yields the protein CATRGGGVGGNTIYF.

The chain links TRBV5-4 to TRBJ1-1; possible D gene TRBD1, 6 bases. The CDR3 has 18 residues. The ends were cut back, 2 bases at V and 5 bases at J, with 25 bases in the middle. Germline V gene data show CDR1 as SGHNT and CDR2 as YYREEE (reference sequence). The CDR3 region is CASSFGTPGGPRGTEAFF. In nucleotides, the CDR3 is TGTGCCAGCAGCTTTGGGACCCCGGGAGGGCCGAGGGGGACTGAAGCTTTCTTT.

The chain uses TRBV6-5 and TRBJ1-2; 8 nucleotides align to TRBD1. The CDR3 extends over 14 amino acids. Germline V CDR1 and CDR2: MNHEY, SVGAGI. Trimming cost V 6 bases and J 4 bases; bases outside gene matches: 7. The CDR3 loop reads CASSQTGAPYGYTF. Here the CDR3 DNA reads TGTGCCAGCAGCCAGACAGGGGCTCCCTATGGCTACACCTTC.

The J gene is TRBJ1-1, the V gene TRBV27, with D possibly TRBD1 on 5 matching bases. Trimming stripped 7 bases from V and 3 bases from J, with 18 bases between. The CDR3 is made up of 15 amino acids. From germline, CDR1 is MNHEY and CDR2 SMNVEV (reference sequence). CDR3 nucleotide sequence: TGTGCCAGCAAGGACGGGGGGGAAGGGTACACTGAAGCTTTCTTT. The encoded protein is CASKDGGEGYTEAFF.

The gene calls are TRBV19 and TRBJ1-5; the match to TRBD1 covers 8 bases. Germline assignment: CDR1 LNHDA and CDR2 SQIVND (reference sequence). V shed 3 bases, J shed 4 bases, and the junction held 14 bases outside the gene matches. This CDR3 is built from 18 residues. CDR3 coding DNA: TGTGCCAGTAGTATCTCCACTTCCTGGACAGGGCGAAATCAGCCCCAGCATTTT. It encodes CASSISTSWTGRNQPQHF.

The genes are TRBV19 and TRBJ2-5; 10 positions agree with TRBD1. This CDR3 contains 14 residues. The V segment lost 9 bases and the J segment 3 bases; nucleotides outside the gene matches: 7. Germline V gives CDR1 LNHDA, CDR2 SQIVND (reference sequence). CDR3 in amino acids: CASGQGGRKETQYF. CDR3 DNA: TGTGCCAGCGGACAGGGGGGAAGAAAAGAGACCCAGTACTTC. Full variable domain (rest looked up from reference TRBV19 and TRBJ2-5): DGGITQSPKYLFRKEGQNVTLSCEQNLNHDAMYWYRQDPGQGLRLIYYSQIVNDFQKGDIAEGYSVSREKKESFPLTVTSAQKNPTAFYLCASGQGGRKETQYFGPGTRLLVL.

This clone showed up just once. J is TRBJ2-7 and V is TRBV4-1; 8 nucleotides match TRBD1. CDR3 length: 14 residues. Germline lookup yields CDR1 MGHRA and CDR2 YSYEKL. V gave up 2 bases and J gave up 5 bases; unmatched junction bases: 5. The CDR3 DNA reads as TGCGCCAGCAGCCAACTGACAGGGGCCGACGAGCAGTACTTC. Its protein product is CASSQLTGADEQYF.